The present TCR beta chain was sequenced within a study of T-cell memory formation after mild COVID-19. Overall study context: The TCR clusters were mostly specific to one donor.

The ends were cut back, 7 bases at V and 8 bases at J, with 32 bases in the middle. CDR1 and CDR2 from the germline V gene are MNHEY and SVGEGT. This CDR3 region has 18 residues. As for this clonotype: The antigen is not known.

Findings and limits, study-wide: Mostly located in CM and EM were contracting CD4+ clones, with contracting CD8+ clones located in EMRA. Nothing confirmed that second-wave clones peaking on day 37 were specific for SARS-CoV-2.

5'RACE primed at constant segments yielded TCR alpha and TCR beta cDNA libraries bearing sample barcodes and UMIs. TCRdb processed the 5' RACE reads anew with MiXCR; each CDR3 protein has one entry. The repertoire includes fewer than 700,000 distinct CDR3 sequences, less than 25% of them detected once, and around 8.4% sits in the top ten. This TCR came from an adult woman who had mild COVID-19 (a few samples of this study predate the infection). Cell type and time point are not known. What was sequenced was PBMCs or a T cell subset sorted from them (not recorded which). The chain recombines TRBV6-2 or TRBV6-3 with TRBJ1-2; possibly TRBD1 for D (5 bases). CDR3 in DNA: TGTGCCAGCACCGCCGACAGCCTTCTCCTACCACCCCGGGGAGGCTACACCTTC. This codes for CASTADSLLLPPRGGYTF.